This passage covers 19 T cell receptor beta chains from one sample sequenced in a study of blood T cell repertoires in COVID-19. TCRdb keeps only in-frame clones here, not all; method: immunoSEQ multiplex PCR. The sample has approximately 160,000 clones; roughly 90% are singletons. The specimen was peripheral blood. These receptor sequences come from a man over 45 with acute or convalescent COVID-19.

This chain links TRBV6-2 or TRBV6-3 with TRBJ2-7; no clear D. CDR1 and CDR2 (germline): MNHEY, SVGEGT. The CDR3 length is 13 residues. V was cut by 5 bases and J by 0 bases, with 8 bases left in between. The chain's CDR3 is CASSVSFSYEQYV. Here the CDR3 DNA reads TGTGCCAGCAGTGTCTCTTTCTCCTACGAGCAGTACGTC.

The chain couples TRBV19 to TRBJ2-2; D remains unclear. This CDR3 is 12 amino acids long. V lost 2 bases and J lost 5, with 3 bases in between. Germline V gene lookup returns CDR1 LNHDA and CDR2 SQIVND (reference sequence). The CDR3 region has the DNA TGTGCCAGTAGTATACCTACCGGGGAGCTGTTTTTT. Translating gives CASSIPTGELFF.

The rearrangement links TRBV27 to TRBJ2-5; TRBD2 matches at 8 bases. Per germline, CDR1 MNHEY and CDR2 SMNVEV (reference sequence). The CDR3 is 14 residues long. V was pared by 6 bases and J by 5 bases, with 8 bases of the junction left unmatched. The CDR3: CASSRGLAYETQYF. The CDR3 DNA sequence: TGTGCCAGCAGCCGTGGACTAGCCTATGAGACCCAGTACTTC.

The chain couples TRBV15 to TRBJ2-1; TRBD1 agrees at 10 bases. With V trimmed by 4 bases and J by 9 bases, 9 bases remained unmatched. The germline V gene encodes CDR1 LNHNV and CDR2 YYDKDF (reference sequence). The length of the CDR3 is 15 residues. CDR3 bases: TGTGCCACCAGCAAAGCCGGGACAGGGGTGGTTGAGCAGTTCTTC. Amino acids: CATSKAGTGVVEQFF.

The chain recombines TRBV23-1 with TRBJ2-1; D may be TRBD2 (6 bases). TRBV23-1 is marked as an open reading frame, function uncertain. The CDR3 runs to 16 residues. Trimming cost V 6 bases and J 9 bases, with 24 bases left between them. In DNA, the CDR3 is TGCGCCAGCAGCCTTTCGTGGGGTGGGGGAGGTGTTGAGCAGTTCTTC. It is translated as CASSLSWGGGGVEQFF.

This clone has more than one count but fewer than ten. The CDR3 DNA is TGTGCCAGCAGCTTGGGGCCAACCTACGAGCAGTACTTC. Translating it yields CASSLGPTYEQYF. The J gene is TRBJ2-7, the V gene TRBV5-4; D is ambiguous. The V end was cut by 0 bases, the J end by 2 bases, with 6 bases between. The germline CDR1 and CDR2 sequences are SGHNT and YYREEE (reference sequence). The CDR3 is 13 amino acids.

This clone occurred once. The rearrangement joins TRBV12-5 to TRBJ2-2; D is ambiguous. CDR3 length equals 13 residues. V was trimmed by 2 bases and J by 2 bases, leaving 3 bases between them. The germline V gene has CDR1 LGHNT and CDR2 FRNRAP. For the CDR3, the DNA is TGTGCTAGTGGTTTGACAAACACCGGGGAGCTGTTTTTT. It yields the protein CASGLTNTGELFF.

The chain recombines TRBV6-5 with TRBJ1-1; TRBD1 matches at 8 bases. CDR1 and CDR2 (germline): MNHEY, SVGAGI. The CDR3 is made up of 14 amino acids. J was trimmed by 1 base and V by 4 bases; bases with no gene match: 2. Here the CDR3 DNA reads TGTGCCAGCAGTTTCGGACAGGGGAACACTGAAGCTTTCTTT. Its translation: CASSFGQGNTEAFF.

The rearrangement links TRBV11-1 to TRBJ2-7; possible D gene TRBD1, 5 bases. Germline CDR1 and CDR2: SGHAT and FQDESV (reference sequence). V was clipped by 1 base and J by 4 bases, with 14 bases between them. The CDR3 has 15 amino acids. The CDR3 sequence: CASSLEGLGSYEQYF. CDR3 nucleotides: TGTGCCAGCAGCTTAGAGGGGCTAGGCTCATACGAGCAGTACTTC.

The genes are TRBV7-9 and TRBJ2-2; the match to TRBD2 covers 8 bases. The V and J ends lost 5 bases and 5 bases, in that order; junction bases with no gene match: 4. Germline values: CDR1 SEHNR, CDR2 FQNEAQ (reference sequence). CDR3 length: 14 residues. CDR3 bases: TGTGCCAGCAGCCCCCGGGGGGGGACCGGGGAGCTGTTTTTT. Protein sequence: CASSPRGGTGELFF.

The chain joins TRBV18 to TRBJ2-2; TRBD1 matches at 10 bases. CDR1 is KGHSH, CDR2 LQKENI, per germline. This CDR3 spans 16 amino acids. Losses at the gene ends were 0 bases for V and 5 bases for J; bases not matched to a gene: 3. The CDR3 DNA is TGTGCCAGCTCACCACCGACAGGGGGCAAGACCGGGGAGCTGTTTTTT. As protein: CASSPPTGGKTGELFF.

Here the CDR3 DNA reads TGCGCCAGCAGCCAAGCCACGACAGGCCGTAATTCACCCCTCCACTTT. Translation: CASSQATTGRNSPLHF. J is TRBJ1-6 and V is TRBV4-3, with TRBD1 as a possible D gene (6 bases). The CDR3 consists of 16 residues. Germline-derived CDR1 and CDR2 are LGHNA and YSLEER. V was shortened by 1 base and J by 6 bases, with 13 bases between the two germline ends.

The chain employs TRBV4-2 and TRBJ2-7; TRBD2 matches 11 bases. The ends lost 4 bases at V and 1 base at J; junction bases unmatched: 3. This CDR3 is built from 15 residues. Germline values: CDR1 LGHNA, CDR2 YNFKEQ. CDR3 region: CASSLIAGGSYEQYF. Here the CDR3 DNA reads TGTGCCAGCAGCCTTATAGCGGGAGGGTCCTACGAGCAGTACTTC.

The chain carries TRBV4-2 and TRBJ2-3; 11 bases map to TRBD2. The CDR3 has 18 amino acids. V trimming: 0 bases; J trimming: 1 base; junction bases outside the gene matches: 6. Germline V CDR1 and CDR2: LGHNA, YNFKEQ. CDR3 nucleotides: TGTGCCAGCAGCCAAGATCCTAGCGGGGGGTATCGCACAGATACGCAGTATTTT. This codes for CASSQDPSGGYRTDTQYF.

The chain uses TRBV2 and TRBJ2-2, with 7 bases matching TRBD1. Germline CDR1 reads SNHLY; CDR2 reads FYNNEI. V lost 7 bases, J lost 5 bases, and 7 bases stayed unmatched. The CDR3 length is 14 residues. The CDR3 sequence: CASTSGTVTGELFF. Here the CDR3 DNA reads TGTGCCAGCACCTCCGGGACAGTGACCGGGGAGCTGTTTTTT.

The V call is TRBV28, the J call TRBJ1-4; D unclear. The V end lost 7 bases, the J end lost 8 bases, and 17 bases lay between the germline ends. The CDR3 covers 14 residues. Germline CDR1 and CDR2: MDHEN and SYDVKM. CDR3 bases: TGTGCCAGCATCCCCGGGAGTGGGAGGGAAAAACTGTTTTTT. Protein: CASIPGSGREKLFF.

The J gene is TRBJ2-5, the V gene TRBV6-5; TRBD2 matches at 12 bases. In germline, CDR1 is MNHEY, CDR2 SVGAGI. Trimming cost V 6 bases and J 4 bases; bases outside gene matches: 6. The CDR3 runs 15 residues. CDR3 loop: CASSSLAGGPETQYF. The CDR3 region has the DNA TGTGCCAGCAGCTCACTAGCGGGGGGACCAGAGACCCAGTACTTC.

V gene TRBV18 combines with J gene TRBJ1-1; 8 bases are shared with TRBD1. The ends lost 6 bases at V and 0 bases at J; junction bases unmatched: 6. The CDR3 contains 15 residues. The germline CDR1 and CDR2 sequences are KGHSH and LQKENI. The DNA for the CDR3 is TGTGCCAGCTCGCTCTTGACAGGGGTGAACACTGAAGCTTTCTTT. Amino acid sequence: CASSLLTGVNTEAFF.

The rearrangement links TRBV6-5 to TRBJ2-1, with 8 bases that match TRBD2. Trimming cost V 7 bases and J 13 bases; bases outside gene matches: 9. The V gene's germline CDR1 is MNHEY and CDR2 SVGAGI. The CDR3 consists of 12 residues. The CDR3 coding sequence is TGTGCCAGCAACCCCGGGAGGGTAACTCAGTTCTTC. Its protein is CASNPGRVTQFF.